A single sample is the source of the 2 T cell receptor beta chains below, sequenced in a study of T-cell reconstitution after alpha-beta-depleted transplantation in children. Researchers prepared the TCRbeta library using unique molecular identifiers, the study reports. TCRdb re-called the PCR reads through MiXCR, storing one row per CDR3 protein. Of 440,000 or so distinct CDR3 sequences in the sample, 43% were seen once. The specimen comprised PBMCs, sampled before TCRalphabeta/CD19-depleted stem cell transplant. The receptors were sampled from a girl aged 2-10 years with aplastic anemia, due to receive a stem cell transplant.

This clonotype showed up just a few times. The chain combines TRBV12-3 or TRBV12-4 with TRBJ2-5, with a weak D call TRBD1 (6 bases). The CDR3 totals 17 residues. Trimming removed 3 bases from V and 6 bases from J, with 23 bases in between. Here the CDR3 reads CASSFGFGTLGKKTQYF. The DNA of the CDR3 is TGTGCCAGCAGTTTTGGTTTCGGGACATTGGGAAAGAAGACCCAGTACTTC.

At least ten counts were recorded for this clonotype. The chain is built from TRBV20-1 and TRBJ2-1, with 10 bases matching TRBD2. V lost 5 bases and J lost 6; bases outside the gene matches: 4. This CDR3 comprises 13 residues. Germline CDR1 is DFQATT and CDR2 is SNEGSKA (reference sequence). CDR3 sequence reads: CSAPRLAGNEQFF. The CDR3 DNA follows: TGCAGTGCTCCGAGACTAGCGGGCAATGAGCAGTTCTTC.